These 5 T cell receptor beta chains share one sample of origin, sequenced in a study of cytomegalovirus exposure and HLA in healthy donors. This PCR relied on a set of 60 Vbeta primers and 13 Jbeta primers. Some clones are missing from TCRdb's copy, which holds only in-frame ones; the method was immunoSEQ multiplex PCR. The listing records 70,000 to 80,000 clones. The material sequenced was PBMCs. Receptors were obtained from a man aged 40-49 years in good health and CMV-seronegative.

The chain links TRBV11-3 to TRBJ2-1; TRBD2 matches 9 bases. V was clipped by 0 bases and J by 5 bases; unmatched bases: 8. The germline gives CDR1 SGHNT, CDR2 YENEEA. This CDR3 has 17 residues. CDR3 protein: CASSLDVRSGGNNEQFF. CDR3 DNA: TGTGCCAGCAGCTTAGATGTTAGGAGCGGGGGGAACAATGAGCAGTTCTTC.

The chain carries TRBV6-5 and TRBJ2-7; the match to TRBD1 covers 8 bases. CDR3 length: 16 amino acids. The germline V gene has CDR1 MNHEY and CDR2 SVGAGI. Trimming at V came to 3 bases and at J to 5 bases, leaving 12 bases not matched to a gene. CDR3 DNA sequence: TGTGCCAGCAGTTATCAGGAGACAGGGGTCTTGGACGAGCAGTACTTC. It specifies CASSYQETGVLDEQYF.

The J gene is TRBJ1-6, the V gene TRBV5-1; D is perhaps TRBD1 (5 bases). This CDR3 contains 14 residues. Germline loops: CDR1 SGHRS, CDR2 YFSETQ. Trimming removed 0 bases at V and 7 bases at J, with 8 bases between. The CDR3 here is CASSLDRTNSPLHF. The CDR3 DNA sequence: TGCGCCAGCAGCTTGGACAGGACCAATTCACCCCTCCACTTT.

The V gene is TRBV5-1, the J gene TRBJ1-6, with 9 bases identical to TRBD1. Germline assignment: CDR1 SGHRS and CDR2 YFSETQ. CDR3 length equals 16 residues. After removal of 0 bases from V and 8 bases from J, the junction contained 6 bases not matched to a gene. CDR3 residues: CASSLGDRVLDSPLHF. In nucleotides, the CDR3 is TGCGCCAGCAGCTTGGGGGACAGGGTCTTGGATTCACCCCTCCACTTT.

The V gene is TRBV9, the J gene TRBJ1-3; D remains unclear. Germline loops: CDR1 SGDLS, CDR2 YYNGEE. Between the trimmed V and J ends, which lost 0 bases and 0 bases, there was a span of 10 bases. The CDR3 totals 16 residues. DNA for the CDR3: TGTGCCAGCAGCGTAGGAGCGGCTGGCTCTGGAAACACCATATATTTT. Translating gives CASSVGAAGSGNTIYF.